A single sample gave rise to the 8 T cell receptor beta chains below, sequenced in a study of CD8+ T cells in alopecia areata. Following extraction, RNA underwent reverse transcription to cDNA, which served as the sequencing template. Clones were read by immunoSEQ multiplex PCR, and TCRdb kept only the in-frame ones, dropping some. The repertoire consists of some 150,000 clones, with 45% to 55% occurring once and the leading ten covering just under 20%. The sample consisted of CD8+ T cells sorted from blood, taken at week 0. Receptors originate from a human donor with alopecia areata.

The chain joins TRBV25-1 to TRBJ2-6, with D possibly matching TRBD1 (5 bases). The germline gives CDR1 MGHDK, CDR2 SYGVNS. The CDR3 runs 15 residues. The V end was cut by 3 bases, the J end by 2 bases, with 8 bases between. DNA for the CDR3: TGTGCCAGCAGTGACGAGACAGCTGGGGCCAACGTCCTGACTTTC. Encoded protein: CASSDETAGANVLTF.

V is TRBV9 and J is TRBJ1-2; D is possibly TRBD1 (5 bases). Germline values: CDR1 SGDLS, CDR2 YYNGEE. Trimming shortened V by 0 bases and J by 2 bases, and 11 bases separated the two germline ends. CDR3 length: 15 residues. As DNA, the CDR3 is TGTGCCAGCAGCGTAGGAACACAGGCGAACTATGGCTACACCTTC. This codes for CASSVGTQANYGYTF.

The V call is TRBV10-3, the J call TRBJ1-2, with 8 bases matching TRBD1. This CDR3 contains 14 residues. V lost 1 base to trimming and J lost 5 bases; unmatched junction nucleotides: 3. CDR1 and CDR2 from the germline V gene are ENHRY and SYGVKD. CDR3 residues: CAISELTGVYGYTF. CDR3 sequence (DNA): TGTGCCATCAGTGAGTTGACAGGGGTTTATGGCTACACCTTC.

This sequence joins TRBV27 and TRBJ2-7, with D unresolved. Trimming stripped 5 bases from V and 2 bases from J, with 13 bases between. The germline V gene encodes CDR1 MNHEY and CDR2 SMNVEV (reference sequence). This CDR3 is 14 amino acids long. The CDR3 DNA follows: TGTGCCAGCAGTCCACGGACGCAAACCTACGAGCAGTACTTC. This sequence encodes CASSPRTQTYEQYF.

This clone was observed a few times. DNA for the CDR3: TGTGCCAGCAGCCCTACCCGGACAAGGGGGGGAGAGACCCAGTACTTC. Translating it yields CASSPTRTRGGETQYF. The chain carries TRBV7-7 and TRBJ2-5, with TRBD2 as a possible D gene (7 bases). The V end was cut by 5 bases, the J end by 4 bases, with 20 bases between. This CDR3 has 16 amino acids. The germline CDR1 and CDR2 sequences are SSHAT and FNYEAQ (reference sequence).

The table lists this clone with a count of one. The chain is built from TRBV7-8 and TRBJ2-7, with TRBD2 matching 8 bases. The J segment lost 7 bases and the V segment lost 1 base, leaving 9 bases of the junction unmatched. The CDR3 loop spans 15 amino acids. Germline assignment: CDR1 SGHVS and CDR2 FQNEAQ. The CDR3 loop reads CASSLGAGGTSEQYF. The CDR3 region has the DNA TGTGCCAGCAGCTTAGGCGCGGGGGGCACCTCGGAGCAGTACTTC.

The CDR3 loop is CASRIGTTRSGELFF. CDR3 in DNA: TGTGCCAGCAGAATAGGGACTACGAGGAGCGGGGAGCTGTTTTTT. This sequence joins TRBV6-5 and TRBJ2-2; 7 positions agree with TRBD2. V was clipped by 6 bases and J by 7 bases; unmatched bases: 11. This CDR3 comprises 15 residues. CDR1 is MNHEY and CDR2 is SVGAGI in the germline V gene.

The V gene is TRBV27, the J gene TRBJ2-5, with D perhaps matching TRBD2 (6 bases). V lost 5 bases to trimming and J lost 5 bases, with 12 bases between them. Germline lookup yields CDR1 MNHEY and CDR2 SMNVEV (reference sequence). The CDR3 has 13 amino acids. The CDR3 bases are TGTGCCAGCAGTACCGGGGGTGGGGAGACCCAGTACTTC. This codes for CASSTGGGETQYF.